This TCR beta chain was identified during a study of control samples from healthy donors and cancer patients. Here immunoSEQ multiplex PCR was the method, and the copy in TCRdb shows in-frame clones only, minus some. The table has about 130,000 clones, 90% seen once. The sequenced material came from blood. This TCR was recovered from a man between 40 and 49 years old in good health.

The CDR3 sequence: CASSLKGWGTGELFF. DNA of the CDR3: TGTGCCAGCAGCTTAAAGGGTTGGGGCACCGGGGAGCTGTTTTTT. V gene TRBV11-2 combines with J gene TRBJ2-2; D call uncertain. V was cut by 2 bases and J by 4 bases, with 11 bases left in between. The CDR3 contains 15 residues. Germline V gene lookup returns CDR1 SGHAT and CDR2 FQNNGV.